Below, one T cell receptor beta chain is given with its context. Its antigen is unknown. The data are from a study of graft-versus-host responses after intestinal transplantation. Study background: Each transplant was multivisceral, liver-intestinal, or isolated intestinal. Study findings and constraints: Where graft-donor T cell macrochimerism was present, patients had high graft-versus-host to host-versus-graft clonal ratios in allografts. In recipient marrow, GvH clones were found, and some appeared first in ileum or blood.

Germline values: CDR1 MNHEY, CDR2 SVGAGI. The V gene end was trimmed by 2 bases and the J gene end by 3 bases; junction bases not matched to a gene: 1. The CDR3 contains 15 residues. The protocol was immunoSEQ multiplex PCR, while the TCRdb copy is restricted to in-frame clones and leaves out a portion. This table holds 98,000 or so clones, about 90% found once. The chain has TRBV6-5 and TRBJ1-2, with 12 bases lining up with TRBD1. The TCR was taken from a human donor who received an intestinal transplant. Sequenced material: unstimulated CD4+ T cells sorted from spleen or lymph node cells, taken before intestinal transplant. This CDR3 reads CASSYRDRGHYGYTF. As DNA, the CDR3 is TGTGCCAGCAGTTACCGGGACAGGGGGCACTATGGCTACACCTTC.